This record covers a single T cell receptor (beta chain). Its antigen is not identified. CDR1 and CDR2 from the germline V gene are KGHDR and SFDVKD. The V gene lost 3 bases and the J gene lost 7 bases, with 5 bases spanning the gap. The CDR3 runs 12 residues. Clones were read by immunoSEQ multiplex PCR, and TCRdb kept only the in-frame ones, dropping some. Seen here are approximately 140,000 clones, approximately 95% observed once, and the top ten hold more than 0.7%. The source of the sample is a study of T cell responses to AZD1222 COVID-19 vaccine. Findings and limits, study-wide: Spike-specific TCRs gained breadth and depth after people received two AZD1222 doses. A mostly white British donor set with more females was recruited, and clonal diversity was possibly underestimated.

Sequencing used peripheral blood, obtained on day 0 of MenACWY control vaccination. The gene calls are TRBV24-1 and TRBJ2-2, with D hard to call. The receptor was isolated from an adult in good health. CDR3 sequence: CATSDPNGELFF. CDR3 coding DNA: TGTGCCACCAGTGATCCAAACGGGGAGCTGTTTTTT.